A selection of T cell receptor beta chains follows, all from one sample in a study of blood T cell repertoires in COVID-19. Data came from immunoSEQ multiplex PCR; TCRdb stores just in-frame clones and leaves some out. In the table there are 100,000 to 120,000 clones, roughly 76% of which are singletons. The sample comprised peripheral blood. The receptors derive from a woman aged 55-70 years with acute or convalescent COVID-19. Both conserved end residues are part of each CDR3. Fields, in order: clone size, J gene, V gene, D gene, CDR3 protein, CDR3 DNA. The D gene is left open where the match is weak. Some rows have no size entry. The others give once, few or many, or a class for an expanded clone.

few | TRBJ2-4 | TRBV3-1/TRBV3-2 | TRBD2 | CASSQDSSGGAASKNIQYF | TGTGCCAGCAGCCAAGATTCTAGCGGGGGGGCCGCGTCCAAAAACATTCAGTACTTC
NA | TRBJ2-7 | TRBV20-1 | NA | CSASYARARTYEQYF | TGCAGTGCTAGTTACGCCAGGGCCAGAACCTACGAGCAGTACTTC
few | TRBJ1-2 | TRBV30 | NA | CAWSVGRGYGYTF | TGTGCCTGGAGTGTGGGGCGCGGTTATGGCTACACCTTC
NA | TRBJ2-7 | TRBV4-2 | NA | CASSQGGPRVVYEQYF | TGTGCCAGCAGCCAGGGGGGGCCGAGGGTCGTCTACGAGCAGTACTTC
NA | TRBJ2-7 | TRBV25-1 | TRBD1 | CASSEQRTGAYEQYF | TGTGCCAGCAGTGAACAACGGACAGGAGCATACGAGCAGTACTTC
NA | TRBJ2-2 | TRBV10-1 | TRBD2 | CASSGSTSGYTGELFF | TGCGCCAGCAGTGGTTCGACTAGCGGGTACACCGGGGAGCTGTTTTTT
NA | TRBJ1-5 | TRBV19 | NA | CASSPSSGGNQPQHF | TGTGCCAGTAGTCCCTCCTCGGGAGGTAATCAGCCCCAGCATTTT
NA | TRBJ2-1 | TRBV2 | NA | CASSEWLGQFF | TGTGCCAGCAGTGAATGGCTAGGGCAGTTCTTC
NA | TRBJ1-2 | TRBV5-1 | TRBD1 | CASSLAVNSGTGIHGYTF | TGCGCCAGCAGCTTGGCCGTTAACTCCGGGACAGGCATACATGGCTACACCTTC
NA | TRBJ2-7 | TRBV19 | NA | CASSMRILQGTYEQYF | TGTGCCAGTAGTATGCGCATCCTTCAGGGGACCTACGAGCAGTACTTC
NA | TRBJ2-2 | TRBV5-4 | NA | CASSLVASGTGELFF | TGTGCCAGCAGCTTGGTCGCGTCTGGCACCGGGGAGCTGTTTTTT
NA | TRBJ2-5 | TRBV18 | NA | CASSPWTAQETQYF | TGTGCCAGCTCACCCTGGACAGCTCAAGAGACCCAGTACTTC
NA | TRBJ1-2 | TRBV5-6 | NA | CASSLAGSIYGYTF | TGTGCCAGCAGCTTGGCAGGCAGCATATATGGCTACACCTTC
NA | TRBJ1-5 | TRBV19 | NA | CASSIGGAGQPQHF | TGTGCCAGTAGTATTGGGGGAGCGGGTCAGCCCCAGCATTTT
NA | TRBJ2-6 | TRBV5-1 | TRBD1 | CASSFPGDSPGTGANVLTF | TGCGCCAGCAGCTTCCCAGGGGACAGTCCGGGAACTGGGGCCAACGTCCTGACTTTC
NA | TRBJ2-2 | TRBV4-1 | NA | CASSRQGSSTGELFF | TGCGCCAGCAGCCGCCAGGGATCTTCCACCGGGGAGCTGTTTTTT
NA | TRBJ2-5 | TRBV2 | NA | CASSEALGPQETQYF | TGTGCCAGCAGTGAAGCGCTGGGCCCCCAAGAGACCCAGTACTTC
NA | TRBJ2-5 | TRBV7-2 | TRBD2 | CAAREAGGETQYF | TGTGCCGCTCGAGAGGCGGGGGGAGAGACCCAGTACTTC
few | TRBJ1-6 | TRBV27 | TRBD1 | CASSLQGGGSPLHF | TGTGCCAGCAGCCTACAGGGGGGGGGTTCACCCCTCCACTTT
NA | TRBJ2-2 | TRBV10-3 | TRBD1 | CATLAGTDTGELFF | TGTGCCACCTTAGCCGGGACAGACACCGGGGAGCTGTTTTTT
few | TRBJ2-2 | TRBV4-1 | TRBD2 | CASSQGVGGGPTGELFF | TGCGCCAGCAGCCAAGGAGTTGGCGGGGGACCCACCGGGGAGCTGTTTTTT
NA | TRBJ1-1 | TRBV2 | NA | CASSLMNTEAFF | TGTGCCAGCAGTTTAATGAACACTGAAGCTTTCTTT